These T cell receptor beta chains were read from a single sample in a study of cytomegalovirus exposure and HLA in healthy donors. TCRdb keeps only in-frame clones here, not all; method: immunoSEQ multiplex PCR. The repertoire includes under 120,000 clones, just under 75% of them detected once, and about 2.6% sits in the top ten. Sequencing was performed on PBMCs. The receptor source for this set is a man aged 50-60 years in good health and CMV-seropositive. The CDR3 runs from the conserved cysteine through the conserved F or W. D genes are given only for firm matches. Rows may omit the clone size; those that give it use once, few, many or a size class.

j_gene,abundance,d_gene,v_gene,CDR3nt,CDR3aa
TRBJ2-3,.,TRBD2,TRBV6-5,TGTGCCAGCAGTCGGACTAGTTTGGGAGATACGCAGTATTTT,CASSRTSLGDTQYF
TRBJ2-7,.,TRBD1,TRBV5-1,TGCGCCAGCCGAGGACAGGGCATGCTCGAGCAGTACTTC,CASRGQGMLEQYF
TRBJ1-4,.,.,TRBV4-2,TGTGCCAGCAGCCCGAAAGGGGAGGGTCGAGGGGAAAAACTGTTTTTT,CASSPKGEGRGEKLFF
TRBJ2-7,.,TRBD2,TRBV5-5,TGTGCCAGCAGGTCGGGCACTAGCGGGTATTACTCCTACGAGCAGTACTTC,CASRSGTSGYYSYEQYF
TRBJ2-3,.,.,TRBV29-1,TGCAGCGTTGACAGGGGGGCGTTTGCAGATACGCAGTATTTT,CSVDRGAFADTQYF
TRBJ1-4,.,.,TRBV4-1,TGCGCCAGCAGCCAAGCTCGGACAGCGCCAGACGGGTCTAATGAAAAACTGTTTTTT,CASSQARTAPDGSNEKLFF
TRBJ1-2,once,TRBD1,TRBV6-1,TGTGCCAGCAGTGCATTACCGGGACAGGGAGTGAGCTACACCTTC,CASSALPGQGVSYTF
TRBJ2-5,.,.,TRBV12-5,TGTGCTAGTGGATACAGGGAAGAGACCCAGTACTTC,CASGYREETQYF
TRBJ1-1,.,.,TRBV7-2,TGTGCCAGCAGCGCCGACAGGACCGCCCCGTACATGAACACTGAAGCTTTCTTT,CASSADRTAPYMNTEAFF
TRBJ2-1,.,TRBD2,TRBV7-9,TGTGCCAGCAGGATAGCGGGAGGGCAGTACAATGAGCAGTTCTTC,CASRIAGGQYNEQFF
TRBJ1-6,.,TRBD1,TRBV4-1,TGCGCCAGCAGCCAAAGACAGGGATTAAACTATAATTCACCCCTCCACTTT,CASSQRQGLNYNSPLHF
TRBJ2-7,.,TRBD1,TRBV7-2,TGTGCCAGCAGCTTAGCCTACCCCGGACAGGGTGGGGAGCAGTACTTC,CASSLAYPGQGGEQYF
TRBJ1-2,.,.,TRBV2,TGTGCCAGCAGTGAACTAGGGACAAATTATTACTATGGCTACACCTTC,CASSELGTNYYYGYTF
TRBJ2-1,.,TRBD2,TRBV5-1,TGCGCCAGCAGCTTGGGACTAGCGGGAGGACGGCCCTACAATGAGCAGTTCTTC,CASSLGLAGGRPYNEQFF
TRBJ2-1,.,TRBD2,TRBV13,TGTGCCAGCAGCTCACAGACTAGCGCGAAAGGGAATGAGCAGTTCTTC,CASSSQTSAKGNEQFF
TRBJ1-1,.,.,TRBV6-1,TGTGCCAGCAGTGCCACAGGGAACACTGAAGCTTTCTTT,CASSATGNTEAFF
TRBJ1-1,few,TRBD1,TRBV18,TGTGCCAGCTCACCAACTGTGGCAGGGGGGATGAACACTGAAGCTTTCTTT,CASSPTVAGGMNTEAFF
TRBJ1-5,.,TRBD1,TRBV19,TGTGCCAGTAGTACCCGTACGGACAGGGTATCTCAGCCCCAGCATTTT,CASSTRTDRVSQPQHF
TRBJ2-6,once,.,TRBV5-4,TGTGCCAGCAGCCACGCTCGAGAGGGAGCTGGGGCCAACGTCCTGACTTTC,CASSHAREGAGANVLTF
TRBJ2-5,.,TRBD1,TRBV7-9,TGTGCCAGCAGCTCTGGGGGGACAGGGGCCCTCCAAGAGACCCAGTACTTC,CASSSGGTGALQETQYF
TRBJ1-1,.,TRBD1,TRBV13,TGTGCCAGCAGCCCGGGACAGGGAAAAGGCAACACTGAAGCTTTCTTT,CASSPGQGKGNTEAFF
TRBJ1-1,.,.,TRBV7-2,TGTGCCAGCAGCCAGCGACAGAATGAAGCTTTCTTT,CASSQRQNEAFF
TRBJ1-1,.,.,TRBV6-6,TGTGCCAGCAGTTACTCGAGGGGAGGAACTGAAGCTTTCTTT,CASSYSRGGTEAFF
TRBJ1-4,.,.,TRBV5-1,TGCGCCAGCAGCTTGGACAGGAAGGACACGCTGTTTTTT,CASSLDRKDTLFF
TRBJ1-3,.,.,TRBV5-1,TGCGCCAGCAGCTTTCAAACAGGGAGCTCTGGAAACACCATATATTTT,CASSFQTGSSGNTIYF
TRBJ1-2,.,TRBD1,TRBV5-1,TGCGCCAGCAGCTTGAATGGACAGGGTAATGGAGAGGACTATGGCTACACCTTC,CASSLNGQGNGEDYGYTF
TRBJ1-2,.,.,TRBV4-1,TGCGCCAGCAGCGCTCGACCGGTCCAGCGAAATGGCTACACCTTC,CASSARPVQRNGYTF
TRBJ1-2,.,.,TRBV19,TGTGCCAGTAGTATAGAGAGTGGACTGCTCTATGGCTACACCTTC,CASSIESGLLYGYTF
TRBJ1-1,.,.,TRBV30,TGTGCCTGGAGACAACTCGCGACCGGGGGGGCTTTCTTT,CAWRQLATGGAFF
TRBJ1-1,.,.,TRBV14,TGTGCCAGCAGCCAACTAGGGGGAAGCACTGAAGCTTTCTTT,CASSQLGGSTEAFF
TRBJ2-1,.,.,TRBV2,TGTGCCAGCAGTGAAGAGGGTAGCGGCCTCTACAATGAGCAGTTCTTC,CASSEEGSGLYNEQFF
TRBJ2-5,.,TRBD1,TRBV27,TGTGCCAGCAGTCCCTGGACAGGGGGCGGGGAGACCCAGTACTTC,CASSPWTGGGETQYF
TRBJ2-7,.,.,TRBV7-2,TGTGCCAGCACCTTGACTGGGTTCTACGAGCAGTACTTC,CASTLTGFYEQYF
TRBJ1-1,.,.,TRBV19,TGTGCCAGTAGTTCCGGGAGGGGGAACACTGAAGCTTTCTTT,CASSSGRGNTEAFF
TRBJ1-1,.,TRBD1,TRBV5-5,TGTGCCAGCAGCTCTTCACAGGGGTTGGGCACTGAAGCTTTCTTT,CASSSSQGLGTEAFF
TRBJ1-3,.,.,TRBV4-2,TGTGCCAGCAGCCAAGATCCCCGCTCTGGAAACACCATATATTTT,CASSQDPRSGNTIYF
TRBJ1-1,.,.,TRBV28,TGTGCCAGCAGCCTAAGGAACACTGAAGCTTTCTTT,CASSLRNTEAFF
TRBJ2-2,.,TRBD2,TRBV19,TGTGCCAGTAGCCAACCGGGGGGGGGCGCGAACACCGGGGAGCTGTTTTTT,CASSQPGGGANTGELFF
TRBJ2-7,.,TRBD1,TRBV6-1,TGTGCCAGCAGTGCCTGGGACAGGGCGGGAGAGCAGTACTTC,CASSAWDRAGEQYF
TRBJ2-3,few,.,TRBV7-8,TGTGCCAGCAGCTCGCTACAGGGTTCTGGCACAGATACGCAGTATTTT,CASSSLQGSGTDTQYF
TRBJ2-1,.,TRBD2,TRBV4-2,TGTGCCAGCAGCCATCCGGGGGGGGCCTACAATGAGCAGTTCTTC,CASSHPGGAYNEQFF
TRBJ1-1,.,TRBD1,TRBV5-1,TGCGCCAGCAGCTTTTTGGTGGTGGGGCAGGGGGCCGAAGCTTTCTTT,CASSFLVVGQGAEAFF
TRBJ2-3,.,.,TRBV6-1,TGTGCCAGCAGTCCGACTAGTAGGGGCACAGATACGCAGTATTTT,CASSPTSRGTDTQYF
TRBJ2-1,.,.,TRBV5-1,TGCGCCAGCAGCTTAGGGGAGGCGTTGGCTGAGCAGTTCTTC,CASSLGEALAEQFF
TRBJ2-7,once,.,TRBV4-2,TGTGCCAGCAGCCAAGTTACCGGAGGGTTCTACGAGCAGTACTTC,CASSQVTGGFYEQYF
TRBJ2-1,once,TRBD2,TRBV6-1,TGTGCCAGCAGTGCGGTAGCGGGATACAATGAGCAGTTCTTC,CASSAVAGYNEQFF
TRBJ2-2,few,TRBD1,TRBV30,TGTGCCTGGGACAGGGGCCCGCCGGAGCTGTTTTTT,CAWDRGPPELFF
TRBJ1-1,.,.,TRBV5-1,TGCGCCAGCAGCTTGGTGTGGGGCCAGAACACTGAAGCTTTCTTT,CASSLVWGQNTEAFF
TRBJ2-7,.,.,TRBV2,TGTGCCAGCGGGAACGTTAAGGACTCGAACGGGCAATACTTC,CASGNVKDSNGQYF
TRBJ2-3,.,TRBD1,TRBV9,TGTGCCAGCAGCCCCAGGACAGGGCCAGATACGCAGTATTTT,CASSPRTGPDTQYF
TRBJ2-1,.,TRBD2,TRBV5-4,TGTGCCAGCAGCTTGGCCGGGAGGATACACAATGAGCAGTTCTTC,CASSLAGRIHNEQFF
TRBJ1-2,.,TRBD1,TRBV9,TGTGCCAGCAGCGAGGGGGCAGCTAACTATGGCTACACCTTC,CASSEGAANYGYTF
TRBJ2-5,.,TRBD2,TRBV6-5,TGTGCCAGCAGCCAACTAGCGGGGGCCCAAGAGACCCAGTACTTC,CASSQLAGAQETQYF
TRBJ1-1,once,TRBD1,TRBV10-3,TGTGCCATCAGTGGCAGGGGGCAGAACACTGAAGCTTTCTTT,CAISGRGQNTEAFF
TRBJ2-3,.,TRBD2,TRBV5-1,TGCGCCAGCAGCCCGGAGGCATCGGGACTAGCGGGGTACGCAGATACGCAGTATTTT,CASSPEASGLAGYADTQYF
TRBJ2-7,.,TRBD2,TRBV19,TGTGCCAGTATGGAGAGCGGGAGGGCCTACGAGCAGTACTTC,CASMESGRAYEQYF
TRBJ1-1,once,.,TRBV9,TGTGCCAGCAGCGTAGAAAGCGGCACTGAAGCTTTCTTT,CASSVESGTEAFF
TRBJ2-4,.,TRBD1,TRBV5-1,TGCGCCAGCAGCTTGGGGGATGGGACAGTAGCCAAAAACATTCAGTACTTC,CASSLGDGTVAKNIQYF
TRBJ2-5,.,.,TRBV13,TGTGCCAGCAGCTTCAGGGGCGGACTCCAAGAGACCCAGTACTTC,CASSFRGGLQETQYF
TRBJ1-5,.,.,TRBV6-5,TGTGCCAGCAGTCAGCAGAGGCCCCACAATCAGCCCCAGCATTTT,CASSQQRPHNQPQHF